Listed here are 28 T cell receptor beta chains from one sample, sequenced in a study of blood T cell repertoires in COVID-19. TCRdb's table, derived via immunoSEQ multiplex PCR, lists solely in-frame clones and lacks some. The sample contains approximately 350,000 clones, about 88% of which appear only once. Sequencing was performed on peripheral blood. The source is an older woman with COVID-19, enrolled during active disease.

There are a few counts of this clone. The J gene is TRBJ2-7, the V gene TRBV19; maybe TRBD2 (5 bases). This CDR3 contains 14 residues. The V gene's germline CDR1 is LNHDA and CDR2 SQIVND (reference sequence). With 3 bases removed from V and 3 bases from J, the gap between germline ends came to 12 bases. The chain's CDR3 is CASSMEVSHYEQYF. The DNA for the CDR3 is TGTGCCAGTAGTATGGAGGTCAGCCACTACGAGCAGTACTTC.

This clone has only one observation. The rearrangement uses TRBV7-2 and TRBJ2-5; 8 bases map to TRBD2. Germline V lookup: CDR1 SGHTA, CDR2 FQGNSA. This CDR3 has 16 residues. After removal of 7 bases from V and 5 bases from J, the junction contained 15 bases not matched to a gene. CDR3 in DNA: TGTGCCAGCACCGAACCTTCGGGGGGGGGCGTGGAGACCCAGTACTTC. Its translation: CASTEPSGGGVETQYF.

The V call is TRBV23-1, the J call TRBJ2-3, with D perhaps TRBD1 (6 bases). TRBV23-1 is treated as an ORF (open reading frame) with a function not yet certain. V was shortened by 7 bases and J by 5 bases, with 16 bases between the two germline ends. The CDR3 contains 14 residues. Written as DNA, the CDR3 is TGCGCCAGCAATAAGGACAGCGAGGGAGATACGCAGTATTTT. As protein: CASNKDSEGDTQYF.

The rearrangement joins TRBV7-6 to TRBJ1-1, with TRBD1 matching 9 bases. Germline CDR1 reads SGHVS; CDR2 reads FNYEAQ. The trim removed 1 base at V and 0 bases at J, leaving 3 bases unmatched. This CDR3 has 16 residues. CDR3 loop: CASSLVGTGMNTEAFF. CDR3 nucleotides: TGTGCCAGCAGCTTAGTTGGGACAGGGATGAACACTGAAGCTTTCTTT.

This chain connects TRBV18 to TRBJ2-5; D possibly corresponds to TRBD1 (6 bases). CDR1 is KGHSH, CDR2 LQKENI, per germline. CDR3 length equals 14 residues. Trimming shortened V by 2 bases and J by 6 bases, and 13 bases separated the two germline ends. CDR3 sequence reads: CASSPGGREQTQYF. DNA for the CDR3: TGTGCCAGCTCACCAGGGGGCAGGGAACAGACCCAGTACTTC.

The V and J genes are TRBV11-2 and TRBJ2-7, with 7 nucleotides matching TRBD2. The CDR3 spans 16 residues. Germline loops: CDR1 SGHAT, CDR2 FQNNGV. V gave up 4 bases and J gave up 2 bases; unmatched junction bases: 11. The CDR3, as DNA: TGTGCCAGCAGCTCCGCTGGGAGGGGTTTTACCTACGAGCAGTACTTC. Translated: CASSSAGRGFTYEQYF.

This clone was detected only once. A read error may be the cause here, since a much bigger clone is one base away. The chain employs TRBV5-4 and TRBJ1-1; D possibly corresponds to TRBD1 (6 bases). The CDR3 covers 13 residues. Trimming pared 4 bases from V and 1 base from J, leaving 8 bases between. CDR1 and CDR2 (germline): SGHNT, YYREEE (reference sequence). The CDR3, as DNA: TGTGCCAGCAGCGTGACAGGGAACACTGAAGCTTTCTTT. Translating gives CASSVTGNTEAFF. Together with reference TRBV5-4 and TRBJ1-1, the CDR3 gives the full variable domain: ETGVTQSPTHLIKTRGQQVTLRCSSQSGHNTVSWYQQALGQGPQFIFQYYREEENGRGNFPPRFSGLQFPNYSSELNVNALELDDSALYLCASSVTGNTEAFFGQGTRLTVV.

The chain has TRBV9 and TRBJ2-7, with 7 bases matching TRBD1. The germline V gene encodes CDR1 SGDLS and CDR2 YYNGEE. Losses at the gene ends were 4 bases for V and 3 bases for J; bases not matched to a gene: 13. This CDR3 is built from 16 residues. The CDR3 sequence is CASSQDRTGSNYEQYF. CDR3 nucleotide sequence: TGTGCCAGCAGCCAAGATCGGACAGGATCGAACTACGAGCAGTACTTC.

The rearrangement links TRBV5-1 to TRBJ2-7; weak D call: TRBD2 (6 bases). The V and J ends lost 0 bases and 6 bases respectively, with 13 bases between them. CDR1 and CDR2 (germline): SGHRS, YFSETQ. CDR3 length equals 14 residues. The CDR3, as DNA: TGCGCCAGCAGCTTGGTTGAAAGGGGAGGCGAGCAGTACTTC. The encoded protein is CASSLVERGGEQYF.

The CDR3 region has the DNA TGTGCCAGCAGCTCACAGGGGACAGGGCACAATCAGCCCCAGCATTTT. It encodes CASSSQGTGHNQPQHF. The chain links TRBV7-2 to TRBJ1-5; 9 nucleotides line up with TRBD1. Germline assignment: CDR1 SGHTA and CDR2 FQGNSA. CDR3 length equals 16 residues. The V gene end was trimmed by 4 bases and the J gene end by 3 bases; junction bases not matched to a gene: 7.

On this clone itself: The same CDR3 is also encoded by other DNA sequences in this sample. This chain links TRBV7-2 with TRBJ2-5; TRBD1 might be the D (5 bases). Germline CDR1 reads SGHTA; CDR2 reads FQGNSA. The V and J ends lost 1 base and 2 bases respectively, with 8 bases between them. CDR3 size: 14 residues. The CDR3 DNA reads as TGTGCCAGCAGCTTAGGTCAGGGACAAGAGACCCAGTACTTC. Its translation: CASSLGQGQETQYF.

The chain joins TRBV4-1 to TRBJ2-5, with 8 bases that match TRBD2. The CDR3 extends over 16 amino acids. Losses at the gene ends were 4 bases for V and 0 bases for J; bases not matched to a gene: 7. CDR1 and CDR2 from the germline V gene are MGHRA and YSYEKL. CDR3 sequence (DNA): TGCGCCAGCAGCCCGGGAGGGAGCCAGTACCAAGAGACCCAGTACTTC. Residues: CASSPGGSQYQETQYF.

The chain couples TRBV25-1 to TRBJ2-2, with 11 nucleotides matching TRBD1. Germline CDR1 and CDR2: MGHDK and SYGVNS. There are 14 residues in the CDR3. J gave up 6 bases and V 7 bases, and 4 bases lay outside the gene matches. In nucleotides, the CDR3 is TGTGCCAGCACTGGGACAGGGGGGGCCGGGGAGCTGTTTTTT. Its protein is CASTGTGGAGELFF.

For the CDR3, the DNA is TGTGCCAGCAGCTACGGCAGCGGGGGACCCGGGGGTACGCAGTATTTT. Protein: CASSYGSGGPGGTQYF. The chain employs TRBV7-9 and TRBJ2-3, with 8 bases that match TRBD2. This CDR3 spans 16 amino acids. Germline loops: CDR1 SEHNR, CDR2 FQNEAQ (reference sequence). With 4 bases clipped from V and 8 bases from J, the junction kept 14 bases outside the gene matches.

This clone was seen a few times. The CDR3 loop is CASSLLSTGNTIYF. CDR3 nucleotides: TGTGCCAGTAGTTTACTTAGCACTGGAAACACCATATATTTT. The chain joins TRBV19 to TRBJ1-3; D gene ambiguous. Germline V gene data show CDR1 as LNHDA and CDR2 as SQIVND (reference sequence). The CDR3 is 14 residues long. Deletions cut 5 bases from V and 2 bases from J, with 10 bases between. Full variable domain (missing parts from reference TRBV19 and TRBJ1-3): DGGITQSPKYLFRKEGQNVTLSCEQNLNHDAMYWYRQDPGQGLRLIYYSQIVNDFQKGDIAEGYSVSREKKESFPLTVTSAQKNPTAFYLCASSLLSTGNTIYFGEGSWLTVV.

Written as DNA, the CDR3 is TGCGCCAGCAGCTTGGCGACTAGCGGGGACTACGAGCAGTACTTC. It codes for CASSLATSGDYEQYF. The rearrangement links TRBV5-1 to TRBJ2-7; TRBD2 matches 11 bases. The V and J ends lost 0 bases and 3 bases, in that order; junction bases with no gene match: 2. Germline loops: CDR1 SGHRS, CDR2 YFSETQ. The CDR3 runs 15 residues.

Regarding this clone: One junction end disagrees with the germline gene, perhaps due to a read error. The chain carries TRBV10-1 and TRBJ1-1; TRBD1 agrees at 10 bases. Germline V gene sequence: CDR1 WNHNN, CDR2 SYGVQD (reference sequence). The CDR3 loop spans 13 amino acids. This chain's CDR3 is CASSEAGTGEVFF. The CDR3 DNA reads TGCGCCAGCAGTGAGGCCGGGACAGGGGAAGTTTTCTTT.

This chain joins TRBV5-1 and TRBJ2-5; 8 bases agree with TRBD1. The V gene's germline CDR1 is SGHRS and CDR2 YFSETQ. With V trimmed by 0 bases and J by 4 bases, 14 bases remained unmatched. The CDR3 is made up of 18 amino acids. DNA for the CDR3: TGCGCCAGCAGCTTGGCCGGCAGGTCAGGGGGCCGGGCAGAGACCCAGTACTTC. Its protein is CASSLAGRSGGRAETQYF.

This clone was counted only a few times. This rearrangement joins TRBV11-3 to TRBJ1-1, with D hard to call. Germline V CDR1 and CDR2: SGHNT, YENEEA. The CDR3 spans 13 residues. Trimming took off 7 bases at V and 3 bases at J, with 12 bases between the two ends. The CDR3 nucleotides are TGTGCCAGCAAGAGAGAGACTTACACTGAAGCTTTCTTT. Translating gives CASKRETYTEAFF.

This clone appeared once. The chain combines TRBV20-1 with TRBJ1-5; D is unresolved. Germline V gene data show CDR1 as DFQATT and CDR2 as SNEGSKA (reference sequence). V lost 3 bases to trimming and J lost 0 bases, with 9 bases between them. The CDR3 covers 14 residues. The CDR3 protein is CSASGSYSNQPQHF. The CDR3 DNA sequence: TGCAGTGCTAGTGGGAGCTATAGCAATCAGCCCCAGCATTTT.

The genes are TRBV11-3 and TRBJ2-3; no definite D call. Germline-derived CDR1 and CDR2 are SGHNT and YENEEA. V was pared by 1 base and J by 7 bases, with 15 bases between. CDR3 length equals 15 residues. CDR3 amino acids: CASSLVVPRANTQYF. DNA of the CDR3: TGTGCCAGCAGCTTAGTCGTACCTCGAGCTAATACGCAGTATTTT.

This rearrangement joins TRBV18 to TRBJ2-6, with D perhaps matching TRBD1 (7 bases). The V end lost 5 bases, the J end lost 0 bases, and 17 bases lay between the germline ends. There are 18 residues in the CDR3. Germline V gene data show CDR1 as KGHSH and CDR2 as LQKENI. The chain's CDR3 is CASSSRAGGHSGANVLTF. For the CDR3, the DNA is TGTGCCAGCTCATCCAGGGCAGGGGGGCACTCTGGGGCCAACGTCCTGACTTTC. The entire variable domain, with the rest obtained from reference TRBV18 and TRBJ2-6, is as follows: NAGVMQNPRHLVRRRGQEARLRCSPMKGHSHVYWYRQLPEEGLKFMVYLQKENIIDESGMPKERFSAEFPKEGPSILRIQQVVRGDSAAYFCASSSRAGGHSGANVLTFGAGSRLTVL.

The rearrangement links TRBV27 to TRBJ2-1; D is unclear. Germline V gene sequence: CDR1 MNHEY, CDR2 SMNVEV (reference sequence). This CDR3 is 14 amino acids long. Between the trimmed V and J ends, which lost 2 bases and 6 bases, there was a span of 11 bases. The CDR3 nucleotides are TGTGCCAGCAGTTTAGTAATAGCTCGCAATGAGCAGTTCTTC. As protein: CASSLVIARNEQFF.

DNA of the CDR3: TGTGCCAGCAGGACAGGGGGGGAGAACACTGAAGCTTTCTTT. It specifies CASRTGGENTEAFF. The chain has TRBV6-5 and TRBJ1-1; TRBD1 aligns across 9 bases. V shed 6 bases and J 1 base; nucleotides not matched to a gene: 3. In germline, CDR1 is MNHEY, CDR2 SVGAGI. The CDR3 totals 14 residues.

J is TRBJ1-6 and V is TRBV19; D is perhaps TRBD1 (6 bases). Looked up from germline, CDR1 is LNHDA and CDR2 is SQIVND (reference sequence). The CDR3 length is 14 residues. V lost 3 bases, J lost 8 bases, and 11 bases lay in between. CDR3 amino acids: CASSITGFDSPLHF. CDR3 sequence (DNA): TGTGCCAGTAGTATCACAGGGTTTGATTCACCCCTCCACTTT.

The CDR3 bases are TGTGCCAGCAGTTACAGGACAGGGGCGGTGGGCTACACCTTC. Its translation is CASSYRTGAVGYTF. This sequence joins TRBV6-5 and TRBJ1-2, with 9 bases lining up with TRBD1. V gave up 2 bases and J gave up 8 bases; unmatched junction bases: 6. The CDR3 is 14 residues long. Germline V gene data show CDR1 as MNHEY and CDR2 as SVGAGI.

This chain uses TRBV30 with TRBJ1-5, with 7 bases identical to TRBD1. This CDR3 spans 13 amino acids. Germline loops: CDR1 GTSNPN, CDR2 SVGIG (reference sequence). J was trimmed by 4 bases and V by 1 base; bases with no gene match: 1. This CDR3 reads CAWSAGGNQPQHF. The DNA of the CDR3 is TGTGCCTGGAGTGCAGGGGGGAATCAGCCCCAGCATTTT.

This clone has only a few counts. This chain joins TRBV3-1 (or the pseudogene TRBV3-2) and TRBJ1-2; D gene uncertain. The germline gives CDR1 LGHDT, CDR2 YNNKEL (reference sequence). V was shortened by 2 bases and J by 2 bases, with 12 bases between the two germline ends. This CDR3 has 15 amino acids. This CDR3 reads CASSQNGVSNYGYTF. The CDR3 DNA follows: TGTGCCAGCAGCCAAAACGGGGTTTCCAACTATGGCTACACCTTC.